Included here is one T cell receptor beta chain sequence, with context. As yet, its antigen is unknown. Negative isolation yielded CD4+ and CD8+ T cells, and FACS enriched TEMRA cells. These data come from a study of CD8 T cells in Susac syndrome. Study-level results: CD8+ clones in Susac expanded most in TEMRA cells and active patients.

A quantity of about 0.5 to 1 ug RNA underwent reverse transcription using random hexamers. Via MiXCR, TCRdb re-called the immunoSEQ multiplex PCR reads, giving one row per CDR3 protein. Of 75,000 to 80,000 distinct CDR3 sequences in the sample, around 94% were seen once. The TCR sequence derives from a human donor with Susac syndrome. Sequencing was carried out using CD8+ T cells from PBMCs.

Here the CDR3 reads CASSDGPNYYGYTF. The CDR3 nucleotides are TGTGCCAGCAGTGATGGTCCAAACTACTATGGCTACACCTTC. The chain is built from TRBV25-1 and TRBJ1-2; D not certain. Trimming stripped 3 bases from V and 3 bases from J, with 11 bases between. There are 14 residues in the CDR3. Germline CDR1 is MGHDK and CDR2 is SYGVNS.